The rows below give T cell receptor beta chains drawn from one sample of a study of blood T cell repertoires in COVID-19. Assay used: immunoSEQ multiplex PCR; TCRdb lists only in-frame clones, some missing. The table lists about 150,000 clones, 75% to 85% of them singletons. Specimen: peripheral blood. These receptor sequences come from a woman aged 60 to 75 with COVID-19, enrolled during active disease. CDR3s include the opening cysteine and the closing phenylalanine or tryptophan. Each record gives: V gene, CDR3 protein.

V gene: TRBV11-3
CDR3 protein: CASMIRGQPLPANYGYTF

V gene: TRBV12-3/TRBV12-4
CDR3 protein: CASSLGRGDGYTF

V gene: TRBV7-3
CDR3 protein: CASSIPQFMNTEAFF

V gene: TRBV19
CDR3 protein: CASRQNYGYTF

V gene: TRBV7-9
CDR3 protein: CASAGGPLHF

V gene: TRBV5-1
CDR3 protein: CASSLEGGNEQFF

V gene: TRBV2
CDR3 protein: CASRRSLSEAFF

V gene: TRBV19
CDR3 protein: CASSIDGSSGVKQTQYF

V gene: TRBV18
CDR3 protein: CASSLDRTNTGELFF

V gene: TRBV9
CDR3 protein: CASSVGTNQETQYF

V gene: TRBV5-1
CDR3 protein: CASSLAGTGGFYTEAFF

V gene: TRBV7-9
CDR3 protein: CASSLLETANTEAFF

V gene: TRBV11-2
CDR3 protein: CATKGGVQETQYF

V gene: TRBV12-3/TRBV12-4
CDR3 protein: CASSSGQVKLFF

V gene: TRBV10-1
CDR3 protein: CASSAVSGNTIYF

V gene: TRBV5-4
CDR3 protein: CASSLTPQYF

V gene: TRBV30
CDR3 protein: CAWRTRGLNTEAFF

V gene: TRBV30
CDR3 protein: CAWRWRAEAFF

V gene: TRBV5-3
CDR3 protein: CARSIFGGTYGYTF

V gene: TRBV4-2
CDR3 protein: CASSQRSGGGDTGELFF

V gene: TRBV25-1
CDR3 protein: CASSGRTGINSPLHF

V gene: TRBV18
CDR3 protein: CASSLRSQGAGSTDTQYF

V gene: TRBV6-5
CDR3 protein: CASSKTTGAGGYTF

V gene: TRBV16
CDR3 protein: CASSPSRVNQPQHF

V gene: TRBV19
CDR3 protein: CASSPQAGGRYNEQFF

V gene: TRBV11-2
CDR3 protein: CASSSGLRETQYF

V gene: TRBV5-4
CDR3 protein: CASSWGLDPNTGELFF

V gene: TRBV7-8
CDR3 protein: CASSFRLEPYNEQFF

V gene: TRBV11-3
CDR3 protein: CASSLARQGAAEQFF

V gene: TRBV5-4
CDR3 protein: CASSLVAGPSNTGELFF

V gene: TRBV12-3/TRBV12-4
CDR3 protein: CASSQTGIHGYTF

V gene: TRBV5-1
CDR3 protein: CASSPIPPGQGNTIYF

V gene: TRBV30
CDR3 protein: CAWSPQGLRELFF

V gene: TRBV21-1
CDR3 protein: CASSKDRGRYEKLFF

V gene: TRBV5-1
CDR3 protein: CASSLESVFAEAFF

V gene: TRBV6-4
CDR3 protein: CASSDKWTEGPEAFF

V gene: TRBV7-9
CDR3 protein: CASSPRLGGQGATEAFF

V gene: TRBV6-6
CDR3 protein: CASSNRDSLGEAFF

V gene: TRBV19
CDR3 protein: CASSMKQRGRLSGNTIYF

V gene: TRBV12-3/TRBV12-4
CDR3 protein: CASSSTVRNTIYF

V gene: TRBV6-5
CDR3 protein: CASSNRGNTEAFF

V gene: TRBV6-6
CDR3 protein: CASSYMGQGGQPQHF

V gene: TRBV25-1
CDR3 protein: CASSEVAGYTF

V gene: TRBV5-1
CDR3 protein: CASSPLGGFNSPLHF

V gene: TRBV12-3/TRBV12-4
CDR3 protein: CASSVDMSYGYTF

V gene: TRBV25-1
CDR3 protein: CASSRGIGYGYTF